The subject of this entry is one T cell receptor beta chain. Its specificity is not known. Germline assignment: CDR1 MDHEN and CDR2 SYDVKM. Trimming left V 4 bases short and J 2 bases short, with 20 bases between. The CDR3 consists of 17 residues. The sample originates from a study of Graves' ophthalmopathy and Graves' hyperthyroidism. The stable label applied to hyperthyroidism with no ophthalmopathy within 18 months of follow-up. Transcripts of RNA were the source for amplifying TCR beta CDR3 regions. The authors performed first-round RT-PCR with HTBI primers and then a second-round multiplex PCR. TCRdb itself ran the multiplex PCR reads through MiXCR, one entry per CDR3 protein. The sample holds about 370,000 distinct CDR3 sequences, roughly 17% seen once. Overall study results and limits: Blood was where most expanded thyroid clonotypes above 0.001 frequency also turned up.

Sequencing used peripheral blood. This receptor was identified in an adult woman with stable Graves' hyperthyroidism. The chain has TRBV28 and TRBJ2-5, with D perhaps matching TRBD1 (6 bases). CDR3 sequence: CASSSNRDTSTQETQYF. Here the CDR3 DNA reads TGTGCCAGCAGTTCTAACCGGGACACCTCGACTCAAGAGACCCAGTACTTC.